A single TCR beta chain is shown here with its context. The antigen is unknown. This specimen comes from a study of lymphopenia after photon versus proton radiotherapy. General study results and limits: A bigger post-nadir fall in TCR diversity correlated inversely with survival time in deceased patients. Relative stability marked proton patients; photon patients lost diversity and naive cells. Authors raise, but do not show, better survival with proton therapy. Oligoclonal CD8+ Temra expansion after nadir drove photon patients' diversity drop.

Using immunoSEQ multiplex PCR, the repertoire was profiled, and TCRdb retains in-frame clones only, with some absent. Here the sample spans about 18,000 clones, roughly 90% being singletons. This CDR3 contains 12 residues. V shed 2 bases, J shed 16 bases, and the junction held 4 bases outside the gene matches. Germline values: CDR1 MDHEN, CDR2 SYDVKM. Sequenced here: peripheral blood, sampled from a patient treated with photon-based radiotherapy. The chain links TRBV28 to TRBJ2-1, with TRBD2 matching over 11 bases. This TCR was sampled from a woman aged 35 to 49 with cholangiocarcinoma. CDR3 DNA: TGTGCCAGCAGTTTAACACTAGCGGGAGAATTCTTC. Its translation: CASSLTLAGEFF. The variable domain in full, with the rest retrieved from reference TRBV28 and TRBJ2-1, is DVKVTQSSRYLVKRTGEKVFLECVQDMDHENMFWYRQDPGLGLRLIYFSYDVKMKEKGDIPEGYSVSREKKERFSLILESASTNQTSMYLCASSLTLAGEFFGPGTRLTVL.